This TCR beta chain came from a study of cytomegalovirus exposure and HLA in healthy donors. Background on the study: Ancestry clustering placed 81% of approximately 370 genotyped donors in the Caucasian-associated cluster.

Study-level results: A few chains linked to CMV were shown in vitro to be specific for CMV antigens. When the data were analyzed later, several of the most significant clusters appeared to be linked to common viral pathogens.

In nominal health when sampled, donors likely had unrecorded immune exposures nonetheless. The PCR ran on 60 Vbeta and 13 Jbeta primers. TCRdb's table, derived via immunoSEQ multiplex PCR, lists solely in-frame clones and lacks some. Its table records 100,000 to 150,000 clones. Details on this clone: No antigen is known for it.

The germline gives CDR1 LNHNV, CDR2 YYDKDF (reference sequence). The junction had 7 bases not matched to a gene; V was cut back by 7 bases and J by 5 bases. The CDR3 consists of 15 residues. The V call is TRBV15, the J call TRBJ2-3, with 12 bases identical to TRBD2. This sequence originates from a man aged 30-40 years in good health and CMV-seronegative. Sequencing input: PBMCs. CDR3 DNA: TGTGCCACCACCGGGACTAGCGGGTCGGGAGATACGCAGTATTTT. Its protein is CATTGTSGSGDTQYF.